One and the same sample provided the 24 T cell receptor beta chains below, sequenced in a study of early T cells in non-severe SARS-CoV-2 infection. MiXCR was run by TCRdb on the 5' RACE reads, yielding one entry per CDR3 protein. The data show 84,000 or so distinct CDR3 sequences, 11% to 15% seen once. The sample was whole blood. The receptor source for this set is an adult who was a healthcare worker with PCR-confirmed SARS-CoV-2 infection or an uninfected control (not recorded which).

The V and J genes are TRBV6-5 and TRBJ1-1, with unresolved D. V dropped 4 bases and J dropped 0 bases, with 15 bases sitting between them. The CDR3 contains 16 residues. Germline V gives CDR1 MNHEY, CDR2 SVGAGI. Here the CDR3 reads CASSSTLTSLNTEAFF. The CDR3 DNA sequence: TGTGCCAGCAGTTCGACACTGACCTCCCTGAACACTGAAGCTTTCTTT.

The chain uses TRBV7-2 and TRBJ2-3; possibly TRBD1 for D (5 bases). CDR3 size: 15 residues. Germline assignment: CDR1 SGHTA and CDR2 FQGNSA. V shed 3 bases and J shed 4 bases, with 14 bases lying between them. The CDR3 region has the DNA TGTGCCAGCAGCTTTAGGACCATAGGGGCAGATACGCAGTATTTT. The encoded protein is CASSFRTIGADTQYF. Full variable domain (outside the CDR3, taken from reference TRBV7-2 and TRBJ2-3): GAGVSQSPSNKVTEKGKDVELRCDPISGHTALYWYRQSLGQGLEFLIYFQGNSAPDKSGLPSDRFSAERTGGSVSTLTIQRTQQEDSAVYLCASSFRTIGADTQYFGPGTRLTVL.

Many counts were recorded for this clonotype. The chain carries TRBV24-1 and TRBJ2-3; possible D gene TRBD1, 6 bases. Germline assignment: CDR1 KGHDR and CDR2 SFDVKD. The V and J ends lost 8 bases and 3 bases respectively, with 14 bases between them. The CDR3 contains 14 residues. CDR3 bases: TGTGCCACCATCGGCAGGGGAGTGACAGATACGCAGTATTTT. Protein sequence: CATIGRGVTDTQYF.

This clonotype has only a few counts. This sequence joins TRBV9 and TRBJ2-3; D not resolved. V dropped 0 bases and J dropped 2 bases, with 10 bases sitting between them. CDR1 and CDR2 (germline): SGDLS, YYNGEE. This CDR3 is built from 15 residues. The CDR3 bases are TGTGCCAGCAGCGTAGTTCAGGCCACCACAGATACGCAGTATTTT. The encoded protein is CASSVVQATTDTQYF.

This clonotype was counted between two and nine times. The J gene is TRBJ2-3, the V gene TRBV20-1; no clear D. Germline-derived CDR1 and CDR2 are DFQATT and SNEGSKA (reference sequence). V lost 3 bases to trimming and J lost 2 bases, with 12 bases between them. The CDR3 has 14 residues. The CDR3 DNA reads TGCAGTGCTAGTTCGGAGAAACACACAGATACGCAGTATTTT. As protein: CSASSEKHTDTQYF.

This clonotype was detected only a few times. The V call is TRBV7-9, the J call TRBJ1-3; maybe TRBD1 (5 bases). Germline V CDR1 and CDR2: SEHNR, FQNEAQ (reference sequence). CDR3 size: 12 residues. The germline V and J ends were trimmed by 8 bases and 7 bases, with 12 bases remaining between them. CDR3: CASPPEGNTIYF. The CDR3, as DNA: TGTGCCAGCCCACCCGAGGGGAACACCATATATTTT. Full variable domain (rest looked up from reference TRBV7-9 and TRBJ1-3): DTGVSQNPRHKITKRGQNVTFRCDPISEHNRLYWYRQTLGQGPEFLTYFQNEAQLEKSRLLSDRFSAERPKGSFSTLEIQRTEQGDSAMYLCASPPEGNTIYFGEGSWLTVV.

This clonotype has more than one count but fewer than ten. The chain is built from TRBV20-1 and TRBJ2-7; 11 bases line up with TRBD2. V was clipped by 6 bases and J by 3 bases; unmatched bases: 13. The CDR3 has 16 amino acids. Germline CDR1 DFQATT, CDR2 SNEGSKA (reference sequence). This CDR3 is CSAKTSGAPHYYEQYF. CDR3 nucleotide sequence: TGCAGTGCGAAGACTAGCGGGGCGCCTCACTACTACGAGCAGTACTTC.

This clonotype was counted only a few times. The V gene is TRBV5-1, the J gene TRBJ2-5, with 11 bases matching TRBD2. The length of the CDR3 is 16 residues. Germline V lookup: CDR1 SGHRS, CDR2 YFSETQ. Germline trimming cut 4 bases from V and 3 bases from J; bases unmatched to any gene: 8. As DNA, the CDR3 is TGCGCCAGCAGCGTACAACTAGCGGGGGCGGAAGAGACCCAGTACTTC. Translating gives CASSVQLAGAEETQYF.

The chain has TRBV6-5 and TRBJ1-1; 8 nucleotides match TRBD1. Per the germline V gene, CDR1 is MNHEY and CDR2 is SVGAGI. The CDR3 length is 15 residues. The ends lost 6 bases at V and 5 bases at J; junction bases unmatched: 11. CDR3 in amino acids: CASSQKPTGVTEAFF. For the CDR3, the DNA is TGTGCCAGCAGCCAAAAACCGACAGGGGTTACTGAAGCTTTCTTT.

This clonotype occurred many times. This chain uses TRBV12-3 or TRBV12-4 with TRBJ2-3, with D hard to call. The CDR3 spans 12 residues. V was shortened by 4 bases and J by 4 bases, with 6 bases between the two germline ends. The CDR3 DNA sequence: TGTGCCAGCAGTTCCCCCCCAGATACGCAGTATTTT. It specifies CASSSPPDTQYF.

This clonotype was counted ten times or more. This rearrangement joins TRBV29-1 to TRBJ2-3, with no clear D. V lost 3 bases and J lost 5, with 6 bases in between. CDR3 length equals 11 residues. From germline, CDR1 is SQVTM and CDR2 ANQGSEA. CDR3 nucleotide sequence: TGCAGCGTTGAGAAGGGAGATACGCAGTATTTT. This translates into CSVEKGDTQYF.

This clonotype appeared a few times. V gene TRBV4-3 combines with J gene TRBJ1-2, with TRBD1 matching 8 bases. Germline CDR1 LGHNA, CDR2 YSLEER. The CDR3 contains 14 residues. V gave up 0 bases and J gave up 6 bases; unmatched junction bases: 3. DNA for the CDR3: TGCGCCAGCAGCCAAGAAGGACAGGGACATGGCTACACCTTC. Translation gives CASSQEGQGHGYTF.

This chain uses TRBV29-1 with TRBJ1-1; the D is unclear. The V gene lost 4 bases and the J gene lost 1 base, with 7 bases spanning the gap. In germline, CDR1 is SQVTM, CDR2 ANQGSEA. This CDR3 region has 12 residues. The DNA for the CDR3 is TGCAGCGTTGGACGGACGAACACTGAAGCTTTCTTT. Translating it yields CSVGRTNTEAFF.

The chain uses TRBV28 and TRBJ2-4, with no clear D. Trimming left V 8 bases short and J 2 bases short, with 16 bases between. The CDR3 has 15 residues. Germline V gene data show CDR1 as MDHEN and CDR2 as SYDVKM. The CDR3 region is CASGVPAATKNIQYF. The CDR3 DNA reads as TGTGCCAGCGGGGTCCCAGCAGCCACCAAAAACATTCAGTACTTC.

This clonotype was seen many times. V gene TRBV9 combines with J gene TRBJ2-5; 15 bases map to TRBD2. This CDR3 is built from 20 residues. CDR1 is SGDLS and CDR2 is YYNGEE in the germline V gene. V trimming: 5 bases; J trimming: 0 bases; junction bases outside the gene matches: 14. The CDR3 is CASSPRTSGGDLMYQETQYF. The CDR3 DNA follows: TGTGCCAGCAGTCCCCGGACTAGCGGGGGGGACTTAATGTACCAAGAGACCCAGTACTTC.

The rearrangement links TRBV28 to TRBJ2-1; D not resolved. Germline V lookup: CDR1 MDHEN, CDR2 SYDVKM. Trimming took 5 bases from V and 2 from J, leaving 10 bases between them. The CDR3 spans 14 residues. CDR3 protein: CASSEPKTYNEQFF. The CDR3 coding sequence is TGTGCCAGCAGTGAACCTAAAACCTACAATGAGCAGTTCTTC.

The chain links TRBV5-5 to TRBJ1-5; D is uncertain. V was cut by 4 bases and J by 4 bases, with 9 bases left in between. Per the germline V gene, CDR1 is SGHKS and CDR2 is YYEKEE (reference sequence). The CDR3 sequence is 13 residues long. This CDR3 reads CASSVRFNQPQHF. CDR3 nucleotides: TGTGCCAGCAGCGTCAGGTTTAATCAGCCCCAGCATTTT.

The V and J genes are TRBV7-8 and TRBJ1-1; D perhaps matches TRBD1 (6 bases). The CDR3 spans 13 residues. Trimming left V 2 bases short and J 6 bases short, with 10 bases between. Germline V gene sequence: CDR1 SGHVS, CDR2 FQNEAQ. The DNA of the CDR3 is TGTGCCAGCAGCTTATCAGGGGCACCTGAAGCTTTCTTT. Translated: CASSLSGAPEAFF.

The CDR3 nucleotides read TGTGCCAGCACGTCGGGGGCCTCGAACGAGCAGTACTTC. This codes for CASTSGASNEQYF. The rearrangement links TRBV6-2 or TRBV6-3 to TRBJ2-7; D assignment may be TRBD1 or TRBD2 (6 bases each). V was clipped by 7 bases and J by 5 bases, with 15 bases between them. This CDR3 contains 13 residues. In germline, CDR1 is MNHEY, CDR2 SVGEGT.

This clonotype was found a few times. This chain uses TRBV5-6 with TRBJ2-4; 10 nucleotides match TRBD1. The germline CDR1 and CDR2 sequences are SGHDT and YYEEEE. The trim removed 3 bases at V and 2 bases at J, leaving 5 bases unmatched. This CDR3 contains 16 residues. The CDR3 bases are TGTGCCAGCAGCTCCGGACAGGGGGGAACCAAAAACATTCAGTACTTC. It is translated as CASSSGQGGTKNIQYF.

The rearrangement joins TRBV7-2 to TRBJ2-3, with TRBD2 matching over 7 bases. V gave up 1 base and J gave up 4 bases; unmatched junction bases: 5. The CDR3 has 15 residues. The germline gives CDR1 SGHTA, CDR2 FQGNSA. The CDR3 is CASSLGGGYSDTQYF. CDR3 nucleotides: TGTGCCAGCAGCTTAGGCGGGGGTTACTCAGATACGCAGTATTTT.

The gene calls are TRBV29-1 and TRBJ2-3; a possible D gene is TRBD2 (6 bases). Germline V gene lookup returns CDR1 SQVTM and CDR2 ANQGSEA. Between the trimmed V and J ends, which lost 1 base and 11 bases, there was a span of 13 bases. The CDR3 consists of 12 residues. CDR3 region: CSVEGRVGGQYF. The CDR3 DNA sequence: TGCAGCGTTGAAGGGAGGGTTGGTGGGCAGTATTTT.

This chain uses TRBV11-2 with TRBJ1-1; no clear D. The germline gives CDR1 SGHAT, CDR2 FQNNGV. The CDR3 has 15 residues. Trimming removed 5 bases from V and 1 base from J, with 14 bases in between. The CDR3 reads CASSRQNTANTEAFF. In nucleotides, the CDR3 is TGTGCCAGCAGCCGACAAAATACAGCGAACACTGAAGCTTTCTTT.

The V call is TRBV10-3, the J call TRBJ2-3, with D tentatively TRBD2 (6 bases). The CDR3 consists of 16 residues. V was cut by 6 bases and J by 4 bases, with 20 bases left in between. Germline assignment: CDR1 ENHRY and CDR2 SYGVKD. The CDR3 here is CAISQRRGTGADTQYF. The CDR3, as DNA: TGTGCCATCAGCCAACGCCGGGGAACGGGGGCAGATACGCAGTATTTT.